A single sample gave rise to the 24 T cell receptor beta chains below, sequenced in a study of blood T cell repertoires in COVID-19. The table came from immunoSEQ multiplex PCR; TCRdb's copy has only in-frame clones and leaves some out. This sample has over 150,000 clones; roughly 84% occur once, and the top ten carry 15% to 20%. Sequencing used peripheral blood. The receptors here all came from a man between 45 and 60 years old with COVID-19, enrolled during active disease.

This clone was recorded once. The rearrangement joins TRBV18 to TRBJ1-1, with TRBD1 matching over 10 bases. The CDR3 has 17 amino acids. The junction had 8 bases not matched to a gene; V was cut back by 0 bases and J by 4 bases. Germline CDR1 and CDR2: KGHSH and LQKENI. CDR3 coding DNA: TGTGCCAGCTCACCACCGGAGGGGACAGGGGCCCGCACTGAAGCTTTCTTT. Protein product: CASSPPEGTGARTEAFF.

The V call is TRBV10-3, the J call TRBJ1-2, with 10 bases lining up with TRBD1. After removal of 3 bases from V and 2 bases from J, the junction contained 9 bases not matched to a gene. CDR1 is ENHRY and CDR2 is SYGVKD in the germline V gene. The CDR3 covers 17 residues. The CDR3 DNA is TGTGCCATCAGTGATTTCAAAGGGGACAGGGGAAACTATGGCTACACCTTC. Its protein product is CAISDFKGDRGNYGYTF.

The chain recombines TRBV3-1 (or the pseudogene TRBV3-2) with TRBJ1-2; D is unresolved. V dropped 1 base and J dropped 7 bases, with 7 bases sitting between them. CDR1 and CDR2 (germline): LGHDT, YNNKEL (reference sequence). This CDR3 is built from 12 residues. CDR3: CASSQVRRGYTF. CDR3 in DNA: TGTGCCAGCAGCCAAGTGAGGCGTGGCTACACCTTC.

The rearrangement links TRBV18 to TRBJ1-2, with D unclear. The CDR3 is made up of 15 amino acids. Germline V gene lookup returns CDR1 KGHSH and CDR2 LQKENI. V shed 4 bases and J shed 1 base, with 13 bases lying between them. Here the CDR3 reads CASSLDSVINYGYTF. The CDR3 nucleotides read TGTGCCAGCTCACTCGACTCTGTGATTAACTATGGCTACACCTTC.

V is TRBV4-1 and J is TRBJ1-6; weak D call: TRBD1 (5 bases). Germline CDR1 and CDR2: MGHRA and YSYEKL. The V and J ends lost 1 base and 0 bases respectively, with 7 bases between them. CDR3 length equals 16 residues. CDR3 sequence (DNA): TGCGCCAGCAGCCAAGGCCAGGGCTCCTATAATTCACCCCTCCACTTT. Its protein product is CASSQGQGSYNSPLHF.

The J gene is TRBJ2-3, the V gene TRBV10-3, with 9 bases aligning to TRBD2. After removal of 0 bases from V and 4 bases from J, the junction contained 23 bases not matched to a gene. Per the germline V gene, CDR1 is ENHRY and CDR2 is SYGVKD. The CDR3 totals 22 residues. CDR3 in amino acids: CAISESCKGRVGSGRGADTQYF. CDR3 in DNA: TGTGCCATCAGTGAGTCGTGTAAGGGGAGGGTGGGTAGCGGGAGAGGGGCAGATACGCAGTATTTT.

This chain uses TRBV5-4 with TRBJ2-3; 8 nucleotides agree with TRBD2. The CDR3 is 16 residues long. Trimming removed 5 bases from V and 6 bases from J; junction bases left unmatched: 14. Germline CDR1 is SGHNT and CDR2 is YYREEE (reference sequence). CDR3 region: CASSQRGAGVSDTQYF. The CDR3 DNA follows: TGTGCCAGCAGTCAGAGGGGAGCGGGAGTCTCGGATACGCAGTATTTT.

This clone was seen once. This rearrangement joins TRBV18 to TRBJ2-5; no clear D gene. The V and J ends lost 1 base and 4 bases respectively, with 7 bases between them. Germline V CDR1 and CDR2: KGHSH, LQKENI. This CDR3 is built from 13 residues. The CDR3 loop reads CASSPRQRETQYF. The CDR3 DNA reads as TGTGCCAGCTCACCACGGCAGCGAGAGACCCAGTACTTC. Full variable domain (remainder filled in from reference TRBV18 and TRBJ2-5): NAGVMQNPRHLVRRRGQEARLRCSPMKGHSHVYWYRQLPEEGLKFMVYLQKENIIDESGMPKERFSAEFPKEGPSILRIQQVVRGDSAAYFCASSPRQRETQYFGPGTRLLVL.

CDR3 loop: CASSASGRETQYF. CDR3 sequence (DNA): TGTGCCAGCAGCGCCTCTGGCCGAGAGACCCAGTACTTC. The chain has TRBV9 and TRBJ2-5; no clear D. CDR1 SGDLS and CDR2 YYNGEE come from the germline V gene. This CDR3 spans 13 amino acids. The germline V and J ends were trimmed by 3 bases and 4 bases, with 10 bases remaining between them.

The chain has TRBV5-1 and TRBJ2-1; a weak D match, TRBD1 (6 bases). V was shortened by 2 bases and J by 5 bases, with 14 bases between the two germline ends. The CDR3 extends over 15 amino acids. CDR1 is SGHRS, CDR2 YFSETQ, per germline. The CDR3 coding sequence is TGCGCCAGCAGCTTACAGGGCTCGGCTAACAATGAGCAGTTCTTC. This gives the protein CASSLQGSANNEQFF.

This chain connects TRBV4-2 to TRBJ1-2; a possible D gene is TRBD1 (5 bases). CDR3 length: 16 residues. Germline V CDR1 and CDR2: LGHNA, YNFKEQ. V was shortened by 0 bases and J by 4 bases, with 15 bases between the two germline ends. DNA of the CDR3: TGTGCCAGCAGCCAAGATGTCGGCGGAAGGGGCTATGGCTACACCTTC. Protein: CASSQDVGGRGYGYTF.

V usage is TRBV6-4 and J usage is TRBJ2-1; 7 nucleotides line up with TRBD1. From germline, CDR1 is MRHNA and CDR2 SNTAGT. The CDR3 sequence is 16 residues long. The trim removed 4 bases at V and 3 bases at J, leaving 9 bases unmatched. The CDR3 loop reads CASSGQEQGFYNEQFF. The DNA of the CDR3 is TGTGCCAGCAGTGGCCAGGAACAGGGGTTCTACAATGAGCAGTTCTTC.

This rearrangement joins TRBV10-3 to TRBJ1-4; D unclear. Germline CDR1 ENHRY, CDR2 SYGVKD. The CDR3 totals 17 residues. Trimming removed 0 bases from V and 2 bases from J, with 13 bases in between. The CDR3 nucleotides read TGTGCCATCAGTGAGTCGGTGGGAGGGAACACTAATGAAAAACTGTTTTTT. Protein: CAISESVGGNTNEKLFF.

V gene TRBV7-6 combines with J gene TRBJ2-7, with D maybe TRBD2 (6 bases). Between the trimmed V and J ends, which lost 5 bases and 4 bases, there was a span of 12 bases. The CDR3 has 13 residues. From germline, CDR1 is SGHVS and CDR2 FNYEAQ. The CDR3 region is CASSPGTFYEQYF. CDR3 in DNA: TGTGCCAGCAGCCCCGGGACTTTTTACGAGCAGTACTTC.

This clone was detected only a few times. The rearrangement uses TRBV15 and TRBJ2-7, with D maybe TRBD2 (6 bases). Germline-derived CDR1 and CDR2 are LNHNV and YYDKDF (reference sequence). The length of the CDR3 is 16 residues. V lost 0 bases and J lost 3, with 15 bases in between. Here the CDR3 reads CATSREGVAAVYEQYF. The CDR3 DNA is TGTGCCACCAGCAGAGAGGGGGTAGCGGCAGTCTACGAGCAGTACTTC.

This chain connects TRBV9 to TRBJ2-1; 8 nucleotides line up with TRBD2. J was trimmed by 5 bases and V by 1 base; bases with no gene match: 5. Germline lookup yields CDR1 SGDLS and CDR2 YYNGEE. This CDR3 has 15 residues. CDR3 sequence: CASSVLGRGDNEQFF. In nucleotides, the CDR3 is TGTGCCAGCAGCGTATTAGGGCGGGGGGACAATGAGCAGTTCTTC.

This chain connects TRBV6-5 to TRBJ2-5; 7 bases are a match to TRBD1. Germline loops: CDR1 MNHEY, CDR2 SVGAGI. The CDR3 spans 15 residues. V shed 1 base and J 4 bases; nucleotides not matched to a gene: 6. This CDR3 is CASSYYDRAGETQYF. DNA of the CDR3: TGTGCCAGCAGTTACTATGACAGGGCAGGAGAGACCCAGTACTTC.

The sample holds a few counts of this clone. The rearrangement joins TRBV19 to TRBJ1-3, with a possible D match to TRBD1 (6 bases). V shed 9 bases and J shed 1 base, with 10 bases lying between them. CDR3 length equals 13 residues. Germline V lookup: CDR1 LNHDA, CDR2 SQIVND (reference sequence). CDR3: CASGQISGNTIYF. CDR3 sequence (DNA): TGTGCCAGCGGACAGATTTCTGGAAACACCATATATTTT.

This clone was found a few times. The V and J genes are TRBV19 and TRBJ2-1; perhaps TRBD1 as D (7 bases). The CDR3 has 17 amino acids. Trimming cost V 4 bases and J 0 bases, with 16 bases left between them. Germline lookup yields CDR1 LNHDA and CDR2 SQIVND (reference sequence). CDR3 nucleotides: TGTGCCAGTAGTAGGGGGGACAGCGTGGGCTCCTACAATGAGCAGTTCTTC. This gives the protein CASSRGDSVGSYNEQFF.

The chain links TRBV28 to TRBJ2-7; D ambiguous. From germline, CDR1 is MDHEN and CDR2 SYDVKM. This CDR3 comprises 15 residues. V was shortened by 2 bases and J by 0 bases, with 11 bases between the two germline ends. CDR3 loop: CASSLASASSYEQYF. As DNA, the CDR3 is TGTGCCAGCAGTTTAGCCAGTGCTAGCTCCTACGAGCAGTACTTC.

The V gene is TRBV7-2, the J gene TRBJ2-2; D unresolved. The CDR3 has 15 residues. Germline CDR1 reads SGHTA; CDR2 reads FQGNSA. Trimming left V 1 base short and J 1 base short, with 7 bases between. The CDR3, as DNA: TGTGCCAGCAGCTTAGAAGCTGGGAACACCGGGGAGCTGTTTTTT. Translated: CASSLEAGNTGELFF.

The CDR3 reads CASSLLTGQGAIGYTF. Written as DNA, the CDR3 is TGTGCCAGCAGTTTATTGACCGGACAGGGGGCTATAGGCTACACCTTC. The genes are TRBV27 and TRBJ1-2; TRBD1 matches at 11 bases. Germline trimming cut 1 base from V and 8 bases from J; bases unmatched to any gene: 9. The germline V gene has CDR1 MNHEY and CDR2 SMNVEV (reference sequence). The CDR3 contains 16 residues.

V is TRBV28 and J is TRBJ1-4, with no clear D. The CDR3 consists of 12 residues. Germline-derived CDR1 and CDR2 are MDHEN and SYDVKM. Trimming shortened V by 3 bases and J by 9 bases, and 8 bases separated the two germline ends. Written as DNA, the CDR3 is TGTGCCAGCAGTTTTCCCGGGAAAAAACTGTTTTTT. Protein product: CASSFPGKKLFF.

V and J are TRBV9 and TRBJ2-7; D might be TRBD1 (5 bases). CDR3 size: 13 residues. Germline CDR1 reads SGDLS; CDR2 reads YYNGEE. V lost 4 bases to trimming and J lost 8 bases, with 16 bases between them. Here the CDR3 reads CASSNRPRQKQYF. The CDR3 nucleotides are TGTGCCAGCAGCAATCGCCCCAGACAGAAGCAGTACTTC. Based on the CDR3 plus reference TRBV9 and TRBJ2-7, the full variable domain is DSGVTQTPKHLITATGQRVTLRCSPRSGDLSVYWYQQSLDQGLQFLIQYYNGEERAKGNILERFSAQQFPDLHSELNLSSLELGDSALYFCASSNRPRQKQYFGPGTRLTVT.